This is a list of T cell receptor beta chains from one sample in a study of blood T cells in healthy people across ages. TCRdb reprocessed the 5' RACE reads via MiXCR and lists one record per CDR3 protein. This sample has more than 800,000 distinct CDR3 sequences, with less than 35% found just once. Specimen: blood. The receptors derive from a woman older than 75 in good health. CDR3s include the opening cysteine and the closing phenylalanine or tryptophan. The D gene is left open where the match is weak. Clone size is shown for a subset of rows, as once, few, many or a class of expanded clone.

CDR3 DNA: TGTGCCAGCAGCTTGGGCGGGGGCCCTTCGGAGACCCAGTTCTTC; CDR3 protein: CASSLGGGPSETQFF; D gene: .; V gene: TRBV7-2; clone size: .; J gene: TRBJ2-1
CDR3 DNA: TGTGCCAGTAGTAGAAGACGGGATAATGAAAAACTGTTTTTT; CDR3 protein: CASSRRRDNEKLFF; D gene: .; V gene: TRBV19; clone size: few; J gene: TRBJ1-4
CDR3 DNA: TGTGCCAGCAGTTTAGAGATCGGTTATGAGAGCAATCAGCCCCAGCATTTT; CDR3 protein: CASSLEIGYESNQPQHF; D gene: .; V gene: TRBV12-3/TRBV12-4; clone size: many; J gene: TRBJ1-5
CDR3 DNA: TGCAGTGCTAGAGGACCCGGGACTTTAGCCAAAAACATTCAGTACTTC; CDR3 protein: CSARGPGTLAKNIQYF; D gene: .; V gene: TRBV20-1; clone size: .; J gene: TRBJ2-4
CDR3 DNA: TGTGCCACCCACAGGGGGCGAGAGCAGTACTTC; CDR3 protein: CATHRGREQYF; D gene: TRBD1; V gene: TRBV6-5; clone size: many; J gene: TRBJ2-7
CDR3 DNA: TGTGCCAGCAGCAAAGGGGGTTTCAGGGAAAAACTGTTTTTT; CDR3 protein: CASSKGGFREKLFF; D gene: .; V gene: TRBV7-2; clone size: few; J gene: TRBJ1-4
CDR3 DNA: TGTGCCAGTAGTGGTGGAGACAGGGGAGACTACAATGAGCAGTTCTTC; CDR3 protein: CASSGGDRGDYNEQFF; D gene: TRBD1; V gene: TRBV19; clone size: few; J gene: TRBJ2-1
CDR3 DNA: TGTGCCAGCGCAACCCCGGGGACAGATACGCAGTATTTT; CDR3 protein: CASATPGTDTQYF; D gene: .; V gene: TRBV7-9; clone size: few; J gene: TRBJ2-3
CDR3 DNA: TGTGCCAGCAGCCCAGATTTCTTGCTCTCCTACGAGCAGTACTTC; CDR3 protein: CASSPDFLLSYEQYF; D gene: .; V gene: TRBV7-6; clone size: many; J gene: TRBJ2-7
CDR3 DNA: TGTGCCAGCAGCTTAGTCCCCAATGAGCAGGTCTTC; CDR3 protein: CASSLVPNEQVF; D gene: .; V gene: TRBV7-9; clone size: .; J gene: TRBJ2-1
CDR3 DNA: TGTGCCAGCAGTTACTCTCGGGTGAGATACAATGAGCAGTTCTTC; CDR3 protein: CASSYSRVRYNEQFF; D gene: .; V gene: TRBV6-5; clone size: many; J gene: TRBJ2-1
CDR3 DNA: TGTGCCAGCAGAGTTACAGGGATCGCCGGGGAGCTGTTTTTT; CDR3 protein: CASRVTGIAGELFF; D gene: .; V gene: TRBV28; clone size: .; J gene: TRBJ2-2
CDR3 DNA: TGTGCCAGCAGTCAGGGAGGACAGGGTGGTTTGACCCCCCACTTT; CDR3 protein: CASSQGGQGGLTPHF; D gene: TRBD1; V gene: TRBV6-5; clone size: .; J gene: TRBJ1-6
CDR3 DNA: TGCAGTGCTGCCGAAACAGGGGTCTACTCCTACGAGCAGTACTTC; CDR3 protein: CSAAETGVYSYEQYF; D gene: TRBD1; V gene: TRBV20-1; clone size: .; J gene: TRBJ2-7
CDR3 DNA: TGCGCCAGCCGGGCGGGGGGAGGTCTTGAGACCCAGTACTTC; CDR3 protein: CASRAGGGLETQYF; D gene: TRBD2; V gene: TRBV5-1; clone size: few; J gene: TRBJ2-5
CDR3 DNA: TGTGCCAGCAGCTTAGCAGGGTCGGGGACAGGGGGGAACACCGGGGAGCTGTTTTTT; CDR3 protein: CASSLAGSGTGGNTGELFF; D gene: TRBD1; V gene: TRBV7-2; clone size: few; J gene: TRBJ2-2
CDR3 DNA: TGTGCCAGCAGAAAAAGTGGGACTAACGGACCTAGCGCAGATACGCAGTATTTT; CDR3 protein: CASRKSGTNGPSADTQYF; D gene: TRBD2; V gene: TRBV6-1; clone size: .; J gene: TRBJ2-3
CDR3 DNA: TGTGCCAGCAGGGCGGGGCGTTACGAGCAGTACTTC; CDR3 protein: CASRAGRYEQYF; D gene: .; V gene: TRBV11-2; clone size: once; J gene: TRBJ2-7